This T cell receptor (beta chain) stems from a study of cytomegalovirus exposure and HLA in healthy donors. Study as a whole: Early released data had about 80 million unique TCRs, all coming from HLA-typed donors. Points from the study as a whole: In an earlier analysis, most TCR beta V segments were productive about 87% or about 30% of the time.

Vbeta (60) and Jbeta (13) primers were used in the PCR. Measured with immunoSEQ multiplex PCR; TCRdb has only the in-frame clones, and not every one. The profile covers 93,000 or so clones, with roughly 70% appearing a single time and less than 3.5% taken by the ten largest. Looked up from germline, CDR1 is SGHTA and CDR2 is FQGTGA. The CDR3 sequence is 13 residues long. V was cut by 5 bases and J by 2 bases, with 9 bases left in between. Remarks on this clone: The target antigen is unknown. The sample carries other DNA sequences with the same CDR3.

The clonotype was recovered from a woman between 45 and 60 years old in good health and CMV-seronegative. The sample taken for sequencing was PBMCs. V is TRBV7-3 and J is TRBJ1-1, with TRBD1 as a possible D gene (5 bases). CDR3 nucleotides: TGTGCCAGCAGCCCGGGGGGAAACACTGAAGCTTTCTTT. It encodes CASSPGGNTEAFF.